Included here is one T cell receptor (beta chain) sequence, with context. TCRdb reanalysed the 5' RACE reads using MiXCR and keeps one entry per CDR3 protein. The sample holds 85,000 to 100,000 distinct CDR3 sequences, around 16% seen once. This entry comes from a study of early T cells in non-severe SARS-CoV-2 infection. The CDR3 is made up of 13 amino acids. Trimming stripped 5 bases from V and 1 base from J, with 8 bases between. The receptor was isolated from an adult who was a healthcare worker with PCR-confirmed SARS-CoV-2 infection or an uninfected control (not recorded which). Source: whole blood, taken at baseline. The gene calls are TRBV12-3 or TRBV12-4 and TRBJ1-1; D unclear. The CDR3 sequence is CASSPRQNTEAFF. The DNA for the CDR3 is TGTGCCAGCAGTCCCCGACAGAACACTGAAGCTTTCTTT.